Included here is one TCR beta chain sequence, with context. V shed 2 bases and J 6 bases; nucleotides not matched to a gene: 11. The CDR3 length is 16 residues. CDR1 and CDR2 from the germline V gene are MNHEY and SVGEGT. The data derive from a study of blood T cell repertoires in COVID-19. This table comes from immunoSEQ multiplex PCR, and its TCRdb copy is limited to in-frame clones, with some not included. The table has about 310,000 clones, about nine tenths seen once. The genes are TRBV6-2 or TRBV6-3 and TRBJ2-3; 7 bases are a match to TRBD2. The sample consisted of PBMCs or T cells enriched from blood (not recorded which). This receptor was obtained from a woman younger than 30 who had recovered from COVID-19. Here the CDR3 reads CASSYRISGAGDTQYF. The CDR3 DNA sequence: TGTGCCAGCAGTTACCGTATAAGCGGGGCTGGGGATACGCAGTATTTT.